This paragraph reports one TCR beta chain. The antigen is unknown. This sample stems from a study of shared clonotypes between healthy human individuals. Findings and caveats of the study: As a rule, naive subsets had a larger estimated richness than memory subsets.

Terminally differentiated effector memory CD45RA+ cells were excluded by CCR7 positive selection of CD45RO-negative cells. The CDR3 extends over 15 amino acids. V was pared by 5 bases and J by 4 bases, with 17 bases between. CDR1 and CDR2 (germline): SEHNR, FQNEAQ (reference sequence). Using immunoSEQ multiplex PCR, the repertoire was profiled, and TCRdb retains in-frame clones only, with some absent. The sample yields around 580,000 clones, roughly 98% seen once. The sequence was collected from a man aged 30-40 years in good health. The specimen was naive CD8+ T cells sorted from blood. The rearrangement joins TRBV7-9 to TRBJ1-2; the D is unclear. CDR3 sequence: CASSQYVLSFYGYTF. CDR3 in DNA: TGTGCCAGCAGCCAGTACGTACTTAGTTTCTATGGCTACACCTTC. Full variable domain (missing parts from reference TRBV7-9 and TRBJ1-2): DTGVSQNPRHKITKRGQNVTFRCDPISEHNRLYWYRQTLGQGPEFLTYFQNEAQLEKSRLLSDRFSAERPKGSFSTLEIQRTEQGDSAMYLCASSQYVLSFYGYTFGSGTRLTVV.